This TCR beta chain was identified during a study of OX40 agonist ivuxolimab in advanced cancers. Study-level information: One patient with hepatocellular carcinoma and two with cutaneous melanoma, three in all, had partial responses.

Profiled with immunoSEQ multiplex PCR; TCRdb holds only in-frame clones, not every one. The data show about 63,000 clones, about 91% seen once. The CDR3 sequence is 16 residues long. Germline V gives CDR1 MNHEY, CDR2 SVGAGI. V was shortened by 2 bases and J by 0 bases, with 13 bases between the two germline ends. The material sequenced was CD4+ or CD8+ T cells sorted from blood, taken in a trial of the OX40 agonist ivuxolimab. This chain connects TRBV6-5 to TRBJ1-1; tentative D call: TRBD1 (5 bases). This TCR was sampled from an adult with an advanced solid tumor such as melanoma, head and neck, liver or kidney cancer. This chain's CDR3 is CASSYTRDSMNTEAFF. The CDR3 DNA reads TGTGCCAGCAGTTACACCCGTGACAGTATGAACACTGAAGCTTTCTTT.